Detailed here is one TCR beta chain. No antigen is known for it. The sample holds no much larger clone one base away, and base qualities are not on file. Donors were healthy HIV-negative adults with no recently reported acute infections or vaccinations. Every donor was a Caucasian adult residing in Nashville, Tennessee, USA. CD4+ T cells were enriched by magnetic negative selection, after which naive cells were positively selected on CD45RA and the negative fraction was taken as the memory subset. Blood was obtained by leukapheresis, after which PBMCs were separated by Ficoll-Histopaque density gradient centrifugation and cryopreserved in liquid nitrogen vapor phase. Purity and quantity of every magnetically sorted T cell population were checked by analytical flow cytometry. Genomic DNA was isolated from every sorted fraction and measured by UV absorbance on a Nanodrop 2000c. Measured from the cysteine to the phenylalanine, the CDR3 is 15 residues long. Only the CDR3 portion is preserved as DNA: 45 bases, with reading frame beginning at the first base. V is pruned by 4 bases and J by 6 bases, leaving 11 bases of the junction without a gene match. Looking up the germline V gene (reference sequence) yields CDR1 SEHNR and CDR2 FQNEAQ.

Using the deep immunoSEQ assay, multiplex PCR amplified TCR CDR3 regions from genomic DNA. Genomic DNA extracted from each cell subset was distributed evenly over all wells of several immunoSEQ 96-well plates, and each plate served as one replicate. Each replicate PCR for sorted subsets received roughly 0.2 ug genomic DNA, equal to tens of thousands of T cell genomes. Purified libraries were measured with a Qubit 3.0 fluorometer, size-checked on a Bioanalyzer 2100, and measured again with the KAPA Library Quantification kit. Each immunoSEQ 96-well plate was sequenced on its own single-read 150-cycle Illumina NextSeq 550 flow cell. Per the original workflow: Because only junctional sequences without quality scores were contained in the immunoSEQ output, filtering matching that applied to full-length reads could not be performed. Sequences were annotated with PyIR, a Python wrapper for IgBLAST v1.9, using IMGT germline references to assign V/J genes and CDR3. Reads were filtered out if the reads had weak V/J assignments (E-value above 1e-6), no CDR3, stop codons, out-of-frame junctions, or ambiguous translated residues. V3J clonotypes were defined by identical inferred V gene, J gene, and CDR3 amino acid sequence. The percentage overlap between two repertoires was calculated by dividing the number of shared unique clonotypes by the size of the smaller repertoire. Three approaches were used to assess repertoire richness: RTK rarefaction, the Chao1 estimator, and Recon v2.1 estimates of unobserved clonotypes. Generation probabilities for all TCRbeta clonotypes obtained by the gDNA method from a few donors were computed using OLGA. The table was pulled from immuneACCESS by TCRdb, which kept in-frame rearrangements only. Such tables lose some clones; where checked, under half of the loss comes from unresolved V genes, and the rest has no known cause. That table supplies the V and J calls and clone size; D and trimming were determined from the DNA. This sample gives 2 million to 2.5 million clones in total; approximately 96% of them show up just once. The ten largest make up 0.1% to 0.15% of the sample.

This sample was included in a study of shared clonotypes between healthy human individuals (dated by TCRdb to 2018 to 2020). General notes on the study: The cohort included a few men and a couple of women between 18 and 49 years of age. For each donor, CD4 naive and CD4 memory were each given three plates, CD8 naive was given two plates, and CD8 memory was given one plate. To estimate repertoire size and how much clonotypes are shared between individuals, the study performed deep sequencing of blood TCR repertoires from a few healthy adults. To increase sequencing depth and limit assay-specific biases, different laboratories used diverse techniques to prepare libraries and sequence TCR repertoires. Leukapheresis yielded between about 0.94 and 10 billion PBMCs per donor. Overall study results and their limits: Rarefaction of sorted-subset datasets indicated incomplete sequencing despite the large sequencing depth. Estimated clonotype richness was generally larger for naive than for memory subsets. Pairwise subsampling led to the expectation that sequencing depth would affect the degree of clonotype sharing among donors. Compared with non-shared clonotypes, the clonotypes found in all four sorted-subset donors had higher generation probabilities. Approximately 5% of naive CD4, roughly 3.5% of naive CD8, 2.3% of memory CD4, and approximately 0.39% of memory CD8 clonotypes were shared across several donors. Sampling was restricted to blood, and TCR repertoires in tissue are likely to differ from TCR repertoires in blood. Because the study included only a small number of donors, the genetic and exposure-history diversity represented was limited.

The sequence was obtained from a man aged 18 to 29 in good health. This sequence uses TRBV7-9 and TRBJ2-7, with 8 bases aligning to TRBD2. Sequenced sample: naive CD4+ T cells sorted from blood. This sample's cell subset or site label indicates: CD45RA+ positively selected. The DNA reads TGTGCCAGCAGCTCCGGGAGGGGGGCACAACGCGAGCAGTACTTC. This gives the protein CASSSGRGAQREQYF.